This TCR beta chain was obtained from a study of T-cell memory formation after mild COVID-19. Study-wide context: Largely, TCR clusters stayed within a single donor. General study findings and limits: Contracting CD4+ clones were located mainly in CM and EM, and CD8+ clones in EMRA. Clones that contracted from day 15 to 85 were balanced CD4/CD8, while later expanders leaned CD4+.

Comments on this clonotype: The target antigen is unknown.

Using its own MiXCR run on the 5' RACE reads, TCRdb lists one record per CDR3 protein. The data contain around 120,000 distinct CDR3 sequences, 15% to 20% of them seen just once; the ten biggest clones take up about 15%. Germline CDR1 and CDR2: DFQATT and SNEGSKA (reference sequence). V lost 6 bases to trimming and J lost 0 bases; unmatched junction nucleotides: 12. CDR3 size: 16 residues. The chain carries TRBV20-1 and TRBJ1-2; 8 positions agree with TRBD1. Sequencing input: PBMCs or a T cell subset sorted from them (not recorded which). This clonotype originated in an adult woman who had mild COVID-19 (a few samples of this study predate the infection). Cell type and time point are not known. CDR3 DNA sequence: TGCAGTGCCAACAGCCAGGGGGCTACAGCTAACTATGGCTACACCTTC. It specifies CSANSQGATANYGYTF.